Presented here are 31 T cell receptor beta chains from one specimen sequenced in a study of T cells in narcolepsy. Method: immunoSEQ multiplex PCR; TCRdb's copy keeps in-frame clones and lacks some. Among roughly 30,000 clones listed, roughly four fifths were seen once. The sequencing input was memory (CD45RA-) CD4+ T cells from blood. These receptors all stem from a human donor in good health.

The chain has TRBV4-1 and TRBJ2-1; weak D call: TRBD2 (5 bases). CDR1 MGHRA and CDR2 YSYEKL come from the germline V gene. The CDR3 contains 14 residues. V was pared by 2 bases and J by 3 bases, with 8 bases between. CDR3 DNA: TGCGCCAGCAGCCAAAGCGGATTCTACAATGAGCAGTTCTTC. It codes for CASSQSGFYNEQFF.

In regard to this clone: A read error may produce the germline difference seen at one junction end. This specimen includes other DNA sequences encoding the same CDR3. The chain links TRBV29-1 to TRBJ1-1; unclear D gene. The CDR3 totals 12 residues. From germline, CDR1 is SQVTM and CDR2 ANQGSEA. The CDR3 is CSVAQANTEAFF. The CDR3 DNA sequence: TGCAGCGTTGCTCAGGCGAACACTGAAGCCTTCTTT.

This sequence joins TRBV4-1 and TRBJ1-4; D gene ambiguous. CDR1 and CDR2 (germline): MGHRA, YSYEKL. Trimming left V 3 bases short and J 5 bases short, with 10 bases between. The CDR3 totals 14 residues. DNA for the CDR3: TGCGCCAGCAGCCAGGACCGCGGAAATGAAAAACTGTTTTTT. Its translation is CASSQDRGNEKLFF.

The rearrangement joins TRBV7-9 to TRBJ2-7; D perhaps matches TRBD1 (6 bases). Trimming took 2 bases from V and 1 from J, leaving 12 bases between them. Germline V gives CDR1 SEHNR, CDR2 FQNEAQ (reference sequence). This CDR3 has 15 residues. DNA for the CDR3: TGTGCCAGCAGCTTATGGAACGGACAGTCCTACGAGCAGTACTTC. Translation: CASSLWNGQSYEQYF.

This clone was recorded once. The rearrangement joins TRBV10-2 to TRBJ2-7; 13 bases are shared with TRBD2. J lost 1 base, V lost 1 base, and 4 bases had no gene match. The CDR3 has 17 residues. Germline V gives CDR1 WSHSY, CDR2 SAAADI. Here the CDR3 reads CASSEYRTSGGSYEQYF. CDR3 sequence (DNA): TGCGCCAGCAGTGAGTACCGGACTAGCGGGGGATCCTACGAGCAGTACTTC.

A few counts support this clone. The chain combines TRBV10-3 with TRBJ2-6; 9 bases are a match to TRBD1. The V gene end was trimmed by 2 bases and the J gene end by 2 bases; junction bases not matched to a gene: 4. CDR1 is ENHRY and CDR2 is SYGVKD in the germline V gene. There are 17 residues in the CDR3. This chain's CDR3 is CAISEGQGKAGANVLTF. CDR3 sequence (DNA): TGTGCCATCAGTGAGGGACAGGGGAAGGCTGGGGCCAACGTCCTGACTTTC.

This clone has a single count. The chain uses TRBV6-1 and TRBJ1-3; 7 bases match TRBD1. Losses at the gene ends were 3 bases for V and 0 bases for J; bases not matched to a gene: 11. Germline CDR1 and CDR2: MNHNS and SASEGT. The CDR3 consists of 18 residues. CDR3 sequence (DNA): TGTGCCAGCAGTGACCAAAATTGGACAGGCAACTCTGGAAACACCATATATTTT. This codes for CASSDQNWTGNSGNTIYF.

The table lists this clone with a few counts. As DNA, the CDR3 is TGTGCCAGCACCCCAGGGCAAATCCACGAGCAGTACTTC. It encodes CASTPGQIHEQYF. This sequence joins TRBV25-1 and TRBJ2-7; D may be TRBD1 (5 bases). The CDR3 has 13 amino acids. V was clipped by 7 bases and J by 5 bases, with 15 bases between them. Germline V gene data show CDR1 as MGHDK and CDR2 as SYGVNS.

This clone was counted only a few times. The V gene is TRBV28, the J gene TRBJ1-1; TRBD1 might be the D (6 bases). Trimming left V 7 bases short and J 8 bases short, with 20 bases between. The V gene's germline CDR1 is MDHEN and CDR2 SYDVKM. CDR3 length: 14 amino acids. Written as DNA, the CDR3 is TGTGCCAGCACTCTGCCAGGTACAGGGACCGAAGCTTTCTTT. It specifies CASTLPGTGTEAFF.

The rearrangement links TRBV19 to TRBJ1-1; D gene ambiguous. The V gene lost 3 bases and the J gene lost 4 bases, with 12 bases spanning the gap. The CDR3 totals 14 residues. Looked up from germline, CDR1 is LNHDA and CDR2 is SQIVND (reference sequence). CDR3 loop: CASSIIGGFTEAFF. The CDR3 bases are TGTGCCAGTAGTATTATTGGAGGGTTCACTGAAGCTTTCTTT.

The rearrangement joins TRBV30 to TRBJ2-2, with TRBD2 matching 12 bases. The germline gives CDR1 GTSNPN, CDR2 SVGIG (reference sequence). This CDR3 comprises 16 residues. V was pared by 3 bases and J by 4 bases, with 6 bases of the junction left unmatched. This CDR3 is CAWRPLAGGATGELFF. CDR3 DNA sequence: TGTGCCTGGAGGCCTCTAGCGGGAGGGGCCACCGGGGAGCTGTTTTTT. Full variable domain (remainder filled in from reference TRBV30 and TRBJ2-2): SQTIHQWPATLVQPVGSPLSLECTVEGTSNPNLYWYRQAAGRGLQLLFYSVGIGQISSEVPQNLSASRPQDRQFILSSKKLLLSDSGFYLCAWRPLAGGATGELFFGEGSRLTVL.

The chain combines TRBV5-6 with TRBJ2-1, with a possible D match to TRBD2 (5 bases). Deletions cut 4 bases from V and 7 bases from J, with 21 bases between. The CDR3 runs to 16 residues. CDR1 and CDR2 (germline): SGHDT, YYEEEE. Here the CDR3 DNA reads TGTGCCAGCAGCCCCCAACCGGGAATCGAGGGTAATGAGCAGTTCTTC. Translating gives CASSPQPGIEGNEQFF.

This clone appeared once. V gene TRBV27 combines with J gene TRBJ2-5; the D gene is possibly TRBD2 (6 bases). The J call is in doubt because the DNA end fits TRBJ2-7 better. The CDR3 spans 14 residues. Germline V gene lookup returns CDR1 MNHEY and CDR2 SMNVEV (reference sequence). This CDR3 is CASGAGSISYEQYF. CDR3 in DNA: TGTGCCAGCGGTGCGGGAAGTATTTCCTACGAGCAGTACTTC.

This chain joins TRBV2 and TRBJ1-2; D not certain. V lost 3 bases to trimming and J lost 4 bases, with 12 bases between them. The CDR3 extends over 14 amino acids. From germline, CDR1 is SNHLY and CDR2 FYNNEI. The DNA for the CDR3 is TGTGCCAGCAGTGATAGGCGACTTATCTATGGCTACACCTTC. Translation: CASSDRRLIYGYTF.

This sequence joins TRBV5-1 and TRBJ2-5, with TRBD2 matching 8 bases. V shed 4 bases and J 2 bases; nucleotides not matched to a gene: 7. CDR1 and CDR2 (germline): SGHRS, YFSETQ. This CDR3 comprises 15 residues. CDR3 region: CASSLGLASQETQYF. The CDR3 DNA sequence: TGCGCCAGCAGCCTCGGACTAGCAAGTCAAGAGACCCAGTACTTC.

The V and J genes are TRBV10-2 and TRBJ1-6; D ambiguous. The CDR3 extends over 13 amino acids. The germline V and J ends were trimmed by 0 bases and 11 bases, with 8 bases remaining between them. Germline V gene data show CDR1 as WSHSY and CDR2 as SAAADI. DNA for the CDR3: TGCGCCAGCAGTGAGTCGAGGGCGACACCCCTCCACTTT. This encodes CASSESRATPLHF.

This chain joins TRBV10-3 and TRBJ2-5; D is undetermined. Germline CDR1 ENHRY, CDR2 SYGVKD. The CDR3 length is 12 residues. V dropped 6 bases and J dropped 0 bases, with 5 bases sitting between them. The CDR3 DNA sequence: TGTGCCATCAGGAGAAACCAAGAGACCCAGTACTTC. Encoded protein: CAIRRNQETQYF.

Worth noting for this clone: Other DNA sequences in the same sample also yield this CDR3. The V gene is TRBV6-5, the J gene TRBJ2-7; 7 nucleotides align to TRBD2. Germline loops: CDR1 MNHEY, CDR2 SVGAGI. There are 15 residues in the CDR3. The junction had 5 bases not matched to a gene; V was cut back by 2 bases and J by 1 base. The CDR3 is CASSYGAGVSYEQYF. The CDR3 DNA sequence: TGTGCCAGCAGTTACGGGGCGGGAGTTTCCTACGAGCAGTACTTC.

This chain uses TRBV27 with TRBJ1-1, with D maybe TRBD1 (6 bases). Trimming took 3 bases from V and 1 from J, leaving 18 bases between them. This CDR3 is 17 amino acids long. The germline V gene has CDR1 MNHEY and CDR2 SMNVEV (reference sequence). DNA of the CDR3: TGTGCCAGCAGTTTTATATTCCGGGGGCGGAAGAACACTGAAGCTTTCTTT. It is translated as CASSFIFRGRKNTEAFF.

As to this clone: Different DNA sequences within this sample yield the same CDR3. This chain links TRBV30 with TRBJ2-2; TRBD1 or TRBD2 may be the D gene (5 bases each). Germline V gene lookup returns CDR1 GTSNPN and CDR2 SVGIG (reference sequence). Trimming took off 4 bases at V and 5 bases at J, with 23 bases between the two ends. The CDR3 consists of 17 residues. The CDR3 loop reads CAWKDLSGPRTTGELFF. The CDR3 DNA sequence: TGTGCCTGGAAAGATTTGTCGGGACCGCGAACAACCGGGGAGCTGTTTTTT.

This clone is a singleton in its sample. Here the CDR3 reads CASSFFSSYNEQFF. The CDR3 region has the DNA TGTGCCAGCAGTTTCTTCAGCTCCTACAATGAGCAGTTCTTC. This chain connects TRBV27 to TRBJ2-1; unclear D gene. V was shortened by 3 bases and J by 0 bases, with 6 bases between the two germline ends. Germline V CDR1 and CDR2: MNHEY, SMNVEV (reference sequence). This CDR3 spans 14 amino acids.

The rearrangement joins TRBV10-3 to TRBJ1-2; a weak D match, TRBD1 (5 bases). Germline-derived CDR1 and CDR2 are ENHRY and SYGVKD. The CDR3 covers 14 residues. V was clipped by 2 bases and J by 8 bases, with 15 bases between them. This chain's CDR3 is CAISETQGQAGYTF. The DNA of the CDR3 is TGTGCCATCAGTGAGACGCAGGGTCAGGCGGGCTACACCTTC.

The genes are TRBV5-6 and TRBJ2-7; perhaps TRBD1 as D (5 bases). This CDR3 is 13 amino acids long. The V end lost 4 bases, the J end lost 7 bases, and 15 bases lay between the germline ends. CDR1 and CDR2 (germline): SGHDT, YYEEEE. DNA for the CDR3: TGTGCCAGCAGCGCGATCCAGGGCTTGGAGCAGTACTTC. Its translation: CASSAIQGLEQYF.

This clone was detected once. The CDR3 region has the DNA TGTGCCAGCAGGCAGGGAATGGAGCCCCAGCATTTT. This encodes CASRQGMEPQHF. This chain links TRBV6-1 with TRBJ1-5; possibly TRBD1 for D (5 bases). Trimming took off 6 bases at V and 8 bases at J, with 11 bases between the two ends. The CDR3 is 12 residues long. Germline loops: CDR1 MNHNS, CDR2 SASEGT.

This clone was seen just once. This sequence joins TRBV2 and TRBJ1-1; D remains unclear. Germline V gene lookup returns CDR1 SNHLY and CDR2 FYNNEI. The CDR3 sequence is 11 residues long. V lost 4 bases, J lost 11 bases, and 11 bases lay in between. CDR3 in amino acids: CASSGSRDAFF. The DNA for the CDR3 is TGTGCCAGCAGTGGGAGCCGCGATGCTTTCTTT.

The chain carries TRBV5-4 and TRBJ2-7; D possibly corresponds to TRBD2 (6 bases). From germline, CDR1 is SGHNT and CDR2 YYREEE (reference sequence). Trimming removed 0 bases from V and 0 bases from J, with 10 bases in between. The length of the CDR3 is 15 residues. DNA of the CDR3: TGTGCCAGCAGCTTGGACGCGGGACCCTCCTACGAGCAGTACTTC. Translated: CASSLDAGPSYEQYF.

The gene calls are TRBV9 and TRBJ2-5, with 9 positions matching TRBD1. The CDR3 loop spans 15 amino acids. Per germline, CDR1 SGDLS and CDR2 YYNGEE. V dropped 3 bases and J dropped 0; count of bases not matched to a gene: 3. CDR3 DNA: TGTGCCAGCAGCGCCTGGACAGGGGACCAAGAGACCCAGTACTTC. Its translation is CASSAWTGDQETQYF.

The chain is built from TRBV29-1 and TRBJ1-2; no definite D call. The V end was cut by 6 bases, the J end by 7 bases, with 3 bases between. CDR1 and CDR2 (germline): SQVTM, ANQGSEA. This CDR3 has 8 amino acids. In DNA, the CDR3 is TGCAGCGTGTCTGGCTACACCTTC. Its protein is CSVSGYTF. The whole variable domain, remainder taken from reference TRBV29-1 and TRBJ1-2, is SAVISQKPSRDICQRGTSLTIQCQVDSQVTMMFWYRQQPGQSLTLIATANQGSEATYESGFVIDKFPISRPNLTFSTLTVSNMSPEDSSIYLCSVSGYTFGSGTRLTVV.

J is TRBJ1-3 and V is TRBV6-1; tentative D call: TRBD1 (6 bases). The ends were cut back, 2 bases at V and 3 bases at J, with 14 bases in the middle. The CDR3 has 16 amino acids. CDR1 is MNHNS, CDR2 SASEGT, per germline. The CDR3 DNA follows: TGTGCCAGCAGTGAACAGGACAGTGTCGTTGGAAACACCATATATTTT. Encoded protein: CASSEQDSVVGNTIYF.

The sample holds a few counts of this clone. The chain combines TRBV4-1 with TRBJ1-1; 7 bases agree with TRBD1. The CDR3 consists of 15 residues. J gave up 1 base and V 1 base, and 3 bases lay outside the gene matches. From germline, CDR1 is MGHRA and CDR2 YSYEKL. This chain's CDR3 is CASSQAGTANTEAFF. As DNA, the CDR3 is TGCGCCAGCAGCCAAGCCGGGACAGCGAACACTGAAGCTTTCTTT.

This clone was counted between two and nine times. This chain uses TRBV30 with TRBJ2-7; D might be TRBD1 (5 bases). Germline lookup yields CDR1 GTSNPN and CDR2 SVGIG (reference sequence). The V and J ends lost 2 bases and 2 bases respectively, with 13 bases between them. The CDR3 loop spans 14 amino acids. DNA of the CDR3: TGTGCCTGGAGTCCCCAGGGCTTAGCCTACGAGCAGTACTTC. Translation gives CAWSPQGLAYEQYF.